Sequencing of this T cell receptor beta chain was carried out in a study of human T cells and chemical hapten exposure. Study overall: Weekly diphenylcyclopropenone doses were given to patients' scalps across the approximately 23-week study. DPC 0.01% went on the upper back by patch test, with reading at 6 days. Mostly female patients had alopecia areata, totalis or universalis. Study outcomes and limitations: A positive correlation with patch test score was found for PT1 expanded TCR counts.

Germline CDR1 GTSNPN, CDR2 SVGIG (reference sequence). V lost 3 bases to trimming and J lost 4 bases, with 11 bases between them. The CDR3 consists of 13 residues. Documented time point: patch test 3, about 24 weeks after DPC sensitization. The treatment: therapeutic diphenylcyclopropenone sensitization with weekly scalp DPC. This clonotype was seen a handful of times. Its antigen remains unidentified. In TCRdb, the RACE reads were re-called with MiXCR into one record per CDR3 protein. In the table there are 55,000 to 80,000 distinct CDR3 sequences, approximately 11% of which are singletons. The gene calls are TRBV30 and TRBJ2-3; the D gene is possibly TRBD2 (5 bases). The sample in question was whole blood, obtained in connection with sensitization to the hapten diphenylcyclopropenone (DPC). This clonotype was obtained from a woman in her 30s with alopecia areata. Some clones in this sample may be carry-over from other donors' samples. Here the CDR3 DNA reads TGTGCCTGGAGGCAACTGGGAGCAGATACGCAGTATTTT. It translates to CAWRQLGADTQYF.